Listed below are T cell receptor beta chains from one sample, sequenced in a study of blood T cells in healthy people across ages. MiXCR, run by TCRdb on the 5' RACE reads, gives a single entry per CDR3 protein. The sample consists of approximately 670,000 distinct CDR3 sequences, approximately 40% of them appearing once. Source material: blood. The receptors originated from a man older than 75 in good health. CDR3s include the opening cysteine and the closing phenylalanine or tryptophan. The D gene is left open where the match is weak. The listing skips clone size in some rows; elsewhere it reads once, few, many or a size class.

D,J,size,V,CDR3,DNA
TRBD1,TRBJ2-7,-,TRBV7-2,CACSYSRGQGEQYF,TGTGCCTGCAGCTACAGCAGGGGGCAGGGCGAGCAGTACTTC
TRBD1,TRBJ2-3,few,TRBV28,CASLIRPGGSYTQYF,TGTGCCAGCCTTATTAGGCCAGGGGGCTCATATACGCAGTATTTT
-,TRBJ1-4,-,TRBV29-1,CSVSGETNEELFF,TGCAGCGTTTCGGGAGAGACTAATGAAGAACTGTTTTTT
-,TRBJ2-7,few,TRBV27,CASSRIGTAGYEQYF,TGTGCCAGCAGTCGGATCGGGACTGCGGGTTACGAGCAGTACTTC
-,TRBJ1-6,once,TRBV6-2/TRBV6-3,CASSTLGTENSPLHF,TGTGCCAGCAGTACCCTCGGGACTGAGAATTCACCCCTCCACTTT
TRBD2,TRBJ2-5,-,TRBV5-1,CASSFTSGRMGEQYF,TGCGCCAGCAGCTTTACTAGCGGGAGAATGGGTGAGCAGTACTTC
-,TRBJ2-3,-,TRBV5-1,CASSLPEGLTDTQYF,TGCGCCAGCAGCCTGCCGGAGGGCCTAACAGATACGCAGTATTTT
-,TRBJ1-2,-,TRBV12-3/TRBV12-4,CASSLPGAVANYGYTF,TGTGCCAGCAGCCTTCCAGGGGCAGTCGCTAACTATGGCTACACCTTC
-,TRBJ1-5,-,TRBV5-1,CASSLDGTPDQPQHF,TGCGCCAGCAGCTTGGACGGGACACCAGATCAGCCCCAGCATTTT
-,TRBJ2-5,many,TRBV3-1,CASSQDTGLAETQYF,TGTGCCAGCAGCCAAGATACTGGGCTAGCGGAGACCCAGTACTTC
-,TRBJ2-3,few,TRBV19,CASQAGRPPGDTQYF,TGTGCCAGTCAGGCCGGGAGACCCCCCGGAGATACGCAGTATTTT
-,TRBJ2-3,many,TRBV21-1,CASSKSAGGPSTDTQYF,TGTGCCAGCAGCAAATCAGCGGGAGGCCCTAGCACAGATACGCAGTATTTT
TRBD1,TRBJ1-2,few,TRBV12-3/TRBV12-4,CASSRDDRGNGYTF,TGTGCCAGCAGCCGAGATGACAGGGGAAACGGCTACACCTTC
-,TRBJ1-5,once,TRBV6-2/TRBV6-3,CASTPTGGMGQPQHF,TGTGCCAGCACCCCGACAGGAGGCATGGGGCAGCCCCAGCATTTT
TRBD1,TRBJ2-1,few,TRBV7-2,CASSSATGTGVEQFF,TGTGCCAGCAGCTCCGCTACCGGGACAGGGGTCGAGCAGTTCTTC
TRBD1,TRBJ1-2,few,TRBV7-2,CASSDQTGVGYGYTF,TGTGCCAGCAGCGACCAGACAGGGGTAGGCTATGGCTACACCTTC
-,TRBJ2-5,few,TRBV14,CASSQVVGWQETQYF,TGTGCCAGCAGCCAAGTAGTAGGGTGGCAAGAGACCCAGTACTTC
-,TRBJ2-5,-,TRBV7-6,CASSGDLRGETQYF,TGTGCCAGCAGCGGGGACCTGCGGGGAGAGACCCAGTACTTC
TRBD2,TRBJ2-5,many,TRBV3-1,CASTRTSGQETQYF,TGTGCCAGCACCCGGACTAGCGGCCAAGAGACCCAGTACTTC
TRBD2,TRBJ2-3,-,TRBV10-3,CAISAGLEGTDTQYF,TGTGCCATCAGTGCGGGACTAGAAGGCACAGATACGCAGTATTTT
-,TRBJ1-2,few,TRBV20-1,CSASAGLAYGYTF,TGCAGTGCTAGCGCCGGGCTGGCCTATGGCTACACCTTC
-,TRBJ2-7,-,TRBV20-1,CSAVGNGGDLLTYEQYF,TGCAGTGCTGTGGGAAACGGCGGGGACCTATTGACCTACGAGCAGTACTTC
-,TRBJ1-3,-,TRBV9,CASSSNRELNTIYF,TGTGCCAGCAGCAGTAACAGGGAGCTAAACACCATATATTTT
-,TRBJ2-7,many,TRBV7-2,CASSLEDASAYEQYF,TGTGCCAGCAGCTTAGAGGATGCTTCCGCCTACGAGCAGTACTTC
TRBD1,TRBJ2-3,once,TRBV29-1,CSVEELSVSSGGYF,TGCAGCGTTGAAGAGTTGTCAGTCTCGTCAGGGGGGTATTTT
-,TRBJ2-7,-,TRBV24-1,CATSDGVGGYYEQYF,TGTGCCACCAGTGATGGCGTTGGGGGCTACTACGAGCAGTACTTC
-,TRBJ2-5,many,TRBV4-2,CASSPTGGQTQYF,TGTGCCAGCAGCCCGACGGGCGGCCAGACCCAGTACTTC
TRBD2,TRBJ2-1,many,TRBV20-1,CSASLSGRFDEQFF,TGCAGTGCTAGCTTGAGCGGGAGGTTTGATGAGCAGTTCTTC
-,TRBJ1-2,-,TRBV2,CASSAEFRGYTF,TGTGCTAGCAGTGCAGAGTTTAGGGGCTACACCTTC
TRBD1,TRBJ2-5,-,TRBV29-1,CSVENEGQGMLRETQYF,TGCAGCGTTGAGAATGAGGGACAGGGTATGTTACGAGAGACCCAGTACTTC